Described below is a single T cell receptor (beta chain) sequence and its context. Antigen unknown. This record belongs to a study of cytomegalovirus exposure and HLA in healthy donors. Broader study findings: The study recorded about 160 TCR beta chains that were cytomegalovirus-associated.

Sequenced by immunoSEQ multiplex PCR; TCRdb stores in-frame clones only, minus some. This table has roughly 73,000 clones, roughly 96% appearing once. The CDR3 sequence is 16 residues long. The germline CDR1 and CDR2 sequences are LNHDA and SQIVND (reference sequence). The V gene end was trimmed by 6 bases and the J gene end by 4 bases; junction bases not matched to a gene: 9. The source of this sequence is a young man in good health and CMV-seronegative. V usage is TRBV19 and J usage is TRBJ1-3, with 10 bases that match TRBD1. What was sequenced was PBMCs. CDR3 in DNA: TGTGCCAGTAGCCTCTTGACAGGGGGCTCCGGAAACACCATATATTTT. Amino acids: CASSLLTGGSGNTIYF.